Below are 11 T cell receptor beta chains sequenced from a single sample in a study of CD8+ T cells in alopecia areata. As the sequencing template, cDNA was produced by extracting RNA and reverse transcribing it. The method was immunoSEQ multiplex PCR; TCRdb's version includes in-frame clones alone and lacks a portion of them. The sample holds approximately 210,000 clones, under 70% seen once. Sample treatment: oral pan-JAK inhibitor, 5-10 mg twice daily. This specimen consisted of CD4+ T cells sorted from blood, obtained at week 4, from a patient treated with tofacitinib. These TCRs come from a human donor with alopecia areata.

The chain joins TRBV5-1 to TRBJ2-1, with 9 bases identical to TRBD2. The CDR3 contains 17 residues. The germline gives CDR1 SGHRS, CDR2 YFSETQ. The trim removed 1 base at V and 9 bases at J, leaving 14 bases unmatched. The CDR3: CASSLFPRGGANVEQFF. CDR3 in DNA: TGCGCCAGCAGCTTGTTCCCCCGCGGGGGGGCCAACGTTGAGCAGTTCTTC.

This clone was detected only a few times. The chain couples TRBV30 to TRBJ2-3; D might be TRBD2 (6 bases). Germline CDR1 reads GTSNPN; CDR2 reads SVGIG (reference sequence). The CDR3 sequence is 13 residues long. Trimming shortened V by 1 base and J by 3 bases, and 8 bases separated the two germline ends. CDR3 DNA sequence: TGTGCCTGGAGTGGAGGGAGGACAGATACGCAGTATTTT. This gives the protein CAWSGGRTDTQYF.

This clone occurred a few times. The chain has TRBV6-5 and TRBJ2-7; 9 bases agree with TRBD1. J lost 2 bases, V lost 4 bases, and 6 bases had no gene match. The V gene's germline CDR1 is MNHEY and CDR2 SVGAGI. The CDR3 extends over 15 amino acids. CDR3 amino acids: CASSSRQGGAYEQYF. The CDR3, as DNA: TGTGCCAGCAGTTCCAGACAGGGGGGAGCCTACGAGCAGTACTTC.

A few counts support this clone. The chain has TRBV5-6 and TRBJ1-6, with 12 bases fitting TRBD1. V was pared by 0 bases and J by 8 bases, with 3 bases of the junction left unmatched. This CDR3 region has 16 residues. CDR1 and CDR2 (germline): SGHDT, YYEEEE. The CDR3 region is CASSLAGQGADSPLHF. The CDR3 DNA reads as TGTGCCAGCAGCTTGGCGGGACAGGGGGCCGATTCACCCCTCCACTTT.

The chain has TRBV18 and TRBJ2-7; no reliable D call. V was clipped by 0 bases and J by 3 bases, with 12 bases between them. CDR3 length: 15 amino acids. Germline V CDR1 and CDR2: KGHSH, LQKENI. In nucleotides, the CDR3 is TGTGCCAGCTCACCACCAAGTCAGGCCCTCTACGAGCAGTACTTC. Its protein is CASSPPSQALYEQYF.

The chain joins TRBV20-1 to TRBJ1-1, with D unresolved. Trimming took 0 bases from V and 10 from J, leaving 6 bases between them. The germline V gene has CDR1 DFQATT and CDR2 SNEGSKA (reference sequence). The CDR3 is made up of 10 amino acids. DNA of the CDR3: TGCAGTGCTAGAGATCGGGCAGCTTTCTTT. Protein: CSARDRAAFF.

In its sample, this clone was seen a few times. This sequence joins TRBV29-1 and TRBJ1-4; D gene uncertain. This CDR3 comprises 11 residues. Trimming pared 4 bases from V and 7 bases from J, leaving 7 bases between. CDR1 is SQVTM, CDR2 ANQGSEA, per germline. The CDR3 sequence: CSVAVGEKLFF. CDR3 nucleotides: TGCAGCGTTGCGGTGGGTGAAAAACTGTTTTTT.

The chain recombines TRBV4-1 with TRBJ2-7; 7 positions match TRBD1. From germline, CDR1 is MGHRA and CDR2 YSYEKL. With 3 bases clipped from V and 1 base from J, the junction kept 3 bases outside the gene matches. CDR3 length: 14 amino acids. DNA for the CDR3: TGCGCCAGCAGCCACATGACAGGGTCCTACGAGCAGTACTTC. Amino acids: CASSHMTGSYEQYF.

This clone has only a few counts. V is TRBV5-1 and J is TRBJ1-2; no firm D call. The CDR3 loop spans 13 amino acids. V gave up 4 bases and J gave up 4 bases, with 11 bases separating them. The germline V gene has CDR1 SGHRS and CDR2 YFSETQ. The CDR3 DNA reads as TGCGCCAGCAGCCCCAGCGTTAGCTATGGCTACACCTTC. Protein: CASSPSVSYGYTF.

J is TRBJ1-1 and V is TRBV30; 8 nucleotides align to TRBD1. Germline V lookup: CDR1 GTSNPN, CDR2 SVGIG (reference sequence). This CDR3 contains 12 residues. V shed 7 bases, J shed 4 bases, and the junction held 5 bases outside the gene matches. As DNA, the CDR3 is TGTGCCTCTTACAGGGGGACCACTGAAGCTTTCTTT. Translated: CASYRGTTEAFF.

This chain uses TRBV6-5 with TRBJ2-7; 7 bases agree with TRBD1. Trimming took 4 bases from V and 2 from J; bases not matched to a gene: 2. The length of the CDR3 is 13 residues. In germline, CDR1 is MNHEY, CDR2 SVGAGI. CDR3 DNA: TGTGCCAGCAGTTCGGGACAGACCTACGAGCAGTACTTC. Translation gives CASSSGQTYEQYF.